This T cell receptor beta chain was sequenced during a study of vaccination effects on CD4 cells after COVID-19. About the research overall: Early and late post-vaccination sampling was undertaken in a cohort of a few convalescent patients. It was with about 10 IU/ml IL-2 and around 10 ug/ml peptides that around 1.8 million PBMC per well were cultured.

The protocol was immunoSEQ multiplex PCR, while the TCRdb copy is restricted to in-frame clones and leaves out a portion. The data show about 50,000 clones, about 74% seen once. Cells that had been cultured for less than eleven days were the source of isolated CD4+ T cells. SARS-CoV-2 infection was confirmed by PCR in the person between March and December 2020. Subjects were given two BNT162b2 or mRNA-1273 vaccine doses. IL-2 medium was substituted for half the medium on days 3 and 7. Study outcomes and limitations: Pronounced clonal contraction occurred in clones induced by infection and by vaccine late after vaccination.

On this clone itself: Its matching antigen is unknown.

This CDR3 contains 15 residues. Trimming took off 8 bases at V and 0 bases at J, with 13 bases between the two ends. CDR1 and CDR2 (germline): MNHEY, SVGAGI. This receptor was identified in a human donor who had a prior SARS-CoV-2 infection. The rearrangement uses TRBV6-5 and TRBJ2-2, with a possible D match to TRBD2 (6 bases). Source: CD4+ T cells from PBMCs cultured without peptide, taken after COVID-19 vaccination. The CDR3 sequence: CASSGGTANTGELFF. The CDR3 DNA is TGTGCCAGCTCTGGGGGGACTGCGAACACCGGGGAGCTGTTTTTT.